Given below is one T cell receptor (beta chain) in context. As originally analysed: Reference gene primers were amplified, and this amplification served to estimate nucleated cell counts. Profiling relied on immunoSEQ multiplex PCR, and the TCRdb table lists in-frame clones only, not all of them. That table supplies the V and J calls and clone size; D and trimming were determined from the DNA. The sample carries a few hundred thousand clones, approximately 90% recorded once. This specimen belongs to a study of blood T cell repertoires in COVID-19. As for the study in general: The United States, Italy and Spain supplied acute and convalescent COVID-19 samples. T cells, B-cell-depleted T cells, or PBMCs provided the cDNA or gDNA that served as material.

The clonotype comes from a woman in her thirties or forties who had recovered from COVID-19. Sequenced input: peripheral blood.

The CDR3 loop is CASSPGPGTATNEKLFF. Written as DNA, the CDR3 is TGTGCCAGCAGCCCCGGGCCAGGGACTGCAACTAATGAAAAACTGTTTTTT. The chain uses TRBV13 and TRBJ1-4; maybe TRBD1 (5 bases). The germline V and J ends were trimmed by 5 bases and 0 bases, with 16 bases remaining between them. The CDR3 length is 17 residues. Germline CDR1 and CDR2: PRHDT and FYEKMQ (reference sequence).